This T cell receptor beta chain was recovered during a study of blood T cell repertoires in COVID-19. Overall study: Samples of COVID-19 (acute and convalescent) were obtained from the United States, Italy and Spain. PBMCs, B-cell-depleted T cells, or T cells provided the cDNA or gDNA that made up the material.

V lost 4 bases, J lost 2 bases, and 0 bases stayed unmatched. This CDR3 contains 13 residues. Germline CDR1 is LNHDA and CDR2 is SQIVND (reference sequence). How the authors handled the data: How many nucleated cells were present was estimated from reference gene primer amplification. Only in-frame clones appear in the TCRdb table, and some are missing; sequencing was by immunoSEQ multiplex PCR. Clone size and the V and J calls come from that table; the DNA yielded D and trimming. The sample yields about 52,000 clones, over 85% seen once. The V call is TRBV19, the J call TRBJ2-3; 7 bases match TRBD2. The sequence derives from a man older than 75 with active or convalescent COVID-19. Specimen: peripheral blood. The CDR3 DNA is TGTGCCAGTAGTAGGGACTACACAGATACGCAGTATTTT. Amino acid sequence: CASSRDYTDTQYF.